This T cell receptor beta chain came from a study of shared clonotypes between healthy human individuals. About this clone: Its target is not known.

General study findings and limits: Though the depth was large, rarefaction showed that sorted-subset sequencing was incomplete. Naive CD4 clonotypes overlapped across a handful of donors at around 4.7%.

Positive CCR7 selection of CD45RO-negative cells yielded the naive CD8 cells, and terminally differentiated effector memory CD45RA+ cells were excluded. Repertoires were generated with immunoSEQ multiplex PCR, while TCRdb's copy carries only in-frame clones and drops some. The table lists hundreds of thousands of clones, roughly 96% of them singletons. Material: naive CD8+ T cells sorted from blood. This clonotype was sampled from a woman aged 25 to 39 in good health.

In DNA, the CDR3 is TGTGCCAGCAGTTTATTAGGGGACTCTGGAAACACCATATATTTT. Protein product: CASSLLGDSGNTIYF. The chain combines TRBV28 with TRBJ1-3, with D tentatively TRBD1 (5 bases). V was clipped by 1 base and J by 0 bases, with 7 bases between them. This CDR3 comprises 15 residues. The germline gives CDR1 MDHEN, CDR2 SYDVKM.